A selection of T cell receptor beta chains follows, all from one sample in a study of blood T cells in healthy people across ages. MiXCR was run by TCRdb on the 5' RACE reads, yielding one entry per CDR3 protein. This repertoire shows 1,800,000 or so distinct CDR3 sequences, roughly two fifths found once; its top ten account for around 23%. The sample consisted of blood. The receptors were sampled from a human donor in good health. Each CDR3 is given with its conserved first and last residue. Each record gives: V gene, CDR3 length, J gene, CDR3 protein.

V: TRBV12-3/TRBV12-4
length: 15
J: NA
CDR3: CASSSRTSGTREQYF

V: TRBV16
length: 17
J: TRBJ2-7
CDR3: CASSPPGGAGLTYEQYF

V: TRBV28
length: 14
J: TRBJ1-2
CDR3: CASTLQQGTDGYTF

V: TRBV20-1
length: 14
J: TRBJ1-1
CDR3: CSARAQGIRTEAFF

V: TRBV7-3
length: 14
J: TRBJ1-4
CDR3: CASSLRGVNEKLFF

V: TRBV6-2/TRBV6-3
length: 15
J: TRBJ2-1
CDR3: CASSRTGGNFNEQFF

V: TRBV5-1
length: 17
J: TRBJ2-1
CDR3: CASSLGFHLKGYNEQFF

V: TRBV28
length: 13
J: NA
CDR3: CASSLGATHEQYF

V: TRBV5-1
length: 16
J: TRBJ1-6
CDR3: CASSLGQALGNSPLHF

V: TRBV12-3/TRBV12-4
length: 13
J: TRBJ2-1
CDR3: CASSFRQYNEQFF

V: TRBV6-2/TRBV6-3
length: 15
J: TRBJ2-5
CDR3: CASRLSGGVMETQYF

V: TRBV7-6
length: 17
J: TRBJ2-1
CDR3: CASSLLSAGQGYNEQFF

V: TRBV27
length: 16
J: TRBJ2-3
CDR3: CASSPQGAFLTDTQYF

V: TRBV4-3
length: 14
J: TRBJ2-3
CDR3: CASSQSRTTDTQYF

V: TRBV27
length: 13
J: TRBJ1-2
CDR3: CASSPSVVHGYTF

V: TRBV12-3/TRBV12-4
length: 16
J: TRBJ1-1
CDR3: CASSWGQATRLRIAFF

V: TRBV9
length: 16
J: TRBJ2-1
CDR3: CAGSVVADAVLNEQFF

V: TRBV6-2/TRBV6-3
length: 10
J: TRBJ1-2
CDR3: CASGPAGYTF

V: TRBV6-6
length: 16
J: TRBJ1-6
CDR3: CASSYLGARDNSPLHF

V: TRBV5-5
length: 17
J: TRBJ2-1
CDR3: CASRARQGSFIVGEQFF

V: TRBV20-1
length: 11
J: TRBJ2-7
CDR3: CSARTGSEQYF

V: TRBV5-1
length: 14
J: TRBJ2-5
CDR3: CATTPGTAGETQYF

V: TRBV24-1
length: 17
J: TRBJ2-3
CDR3: CATSDLGIGLAMDTQYF

V: TRBV4-2
length: 17
J: TRBJ2-1
CDR3: CASSQAGGRRPYNEQFF

V: TRBV29-1
length: 14
J: TRBJ1-2
CDR3: CSVGTGDANYGYTF

V: TRBV10-3
length: 14
J: TRBJ2-1
CDR3: CATMGLADNNEQFF

V: TRBV15
length: 14
J: TRBJ1-4
CDR3: CATSRVGPNEKLFF

V: TRBV29-1
length: 16
J: TRBJ2-1
CDR3: CSVEGSAGGLYNEQFF

V: TRBV6-2/TRBV6-3
length: 14
J: TRBJ1-5
CDR3: CASSRRDFNQPQHF

V: TRBV7-3
length: 12
J: TRBJ1-2
CDR3: CASSRLGSGYTF

V: TRBV7-9
length: 13
J: TRBJ2-7
CDR3: CASSLVVLSEQYF

V: TRBV12-3/TRBV12-4
length: 14
J: TRBJ1-2
CDR3: CASSWDNSGYGYTF

V: TRBV7-2
length: 13
J: TRBJ1-2
CDR3: CASSLSSWFGYTF

V: TRBV3-1
length: 14
J: TRBJ2-5
CDR3: CASSQGYRGNEQYF

V: TRBV5-6
length: 15
J: TRBJ2-2
CDR3: CASSFGQGRTGELFF

V: TRBV7-9
length: 13
J: TRBJ2-7
CDR3: CASSGENSYEQYF

V: TRBV10-3
length: 17
J: TRBJ1-5
CDR3: CAISPNPGQGSNQPQHF

V: TRBV6-5
length: 12
J: TRBJ1-2
CDR3: CATKQGRYGCTF

V: TRBV5-1
length: 14
J: TRBJ1-1
CDR3: CASSKGAESTEAFF

V: TRBV10-3
length: 15
J: TRBJ2-2
CDR3: CAISEKRWNTGELFF

V: TRBV28
length: 13
J: TRBJ2-3
CDR3: CASILAATDTQYF

V: TRBV10-3
length: 18
J: TRBJ2-1
CDR3: CAISETRTGSISYNEQFF

V: TRBV29-1
length: 13
J: TRBJ2-3
CDR3: CSDGQGSTDTQYF

V: TRBV6-5
length: 15
J: NA
CDR3: CASSYVGPGGYEQYF